The sequence of this TCR beta chain was determined in a study of T cell repertoires in ileal Crohn's disease. Documented time point: inflamed ileum from the surgical specimen. Included were adult ileal or ileocolonic Crohn's patients indicated for ileocolonic resection. Profiling relied on immunoSEQ multiplex PCR, and the TCRdb table lists in-frame clones only, not all of them. This repertoire shows fewer than 6,000 clones, about four fifths found once; its top ten account for 20% to 25%. The CDR3 extends over 14 amino acids. Germline V gene sequence: CDR1 ENHRY, CDR2 SYGVKD. Trimming took off 6 bases at V and 2 bases at J, with 8 bases between the two ends.

The sequenced sample was ileal tissue. The chain recombines TRBV10-3 with TRBJ2-6; no clear D. This receptor was identified in an adult with Crohn's disease. CDR3 nucleotide sequence: TGTGCCATCAGCCTAGAAACTGGGGCCAACGTCCTGACTTTC. This translates into CAISLETGANVLTF.